This T cell receptor (beta chain) was retrieved from a study of cytotoxic CD8 clonotypes in ibrutinib-treated CLL. As for the study in general: The group held approximately eleven relapsed/refractory and 15 treatment-naive patients, with roughly 17 IGHV unmutated.

Here immunoSEQ multiplex PCR was the method, and the copy in TCRdb shows in-frame clones only, minus some. The sample shows under 200,000 clones, under 90% of them seen only once. The CDR3 covers 13 residues. J was trimmed by 5 bases and V by 5 bases; bases with no gene match: 6. CDR1 is LNHDA and CDR2 is SQIVND in the germline V gene (reference sequence). The sample was PBMCs, taken after 24 months of ibrutinib treatment. This rearrangement joins TRBV19 to TRBJ2-7, with 7 bases identical to TRBD1. This TCR derives from a human donor with chronic lymphocytic leukemia. The DNA for the CDR3 is TGTGCCAGTAGTCGGACAGGTTTCAACGAGCAGTACTTC. This encodes CASSRTGFNEQYF.